These T cell receptor beta chains were read from a single sample in a study of OX40 agonist ivuxolimab in advanced cancers. Some clones are missing from TCRdb's copy, which holds only in-frame ones; the method was immunoSEQ multiplex PCR. The sample contains 60,000 to 75,000 clones, roughly 85% of which appear only once. Here the sequenced sample was CD4+ or CD8+ T cells sorted from blood, taken in a trial of the OX40 agonist ivuxolimab. The receptors were sampled from an adult with an advanced solid tumor such as melanoma, head and neck, liver or kidney cancer. CDR3s include the opening cysteine and the closing phenylalanine or tryptophan. A D gene is named only where the DNA matches it firmly. Clone size is shown for a subset of rows, as once, few, many or a class of expanded clone.

>TRBV30|14|.|.|TRBJ1-4
TGTGCCTGGAGTAGGGGGTCCCCTAATGAAAAACTGTTTTTT
CAWSRGSPNEKLFF
>TRBV27|15|once|.|TRBJ2-2
TGTGCCAGCAGTCCAGGGTTTCTAAGTGTCGGGGAGCTGTTTTTT
CASSPGFLSVGELFF
>TRBV6-1|14|.|.|TRBJ1-4
TGTGCCAGCACTAACGGGGGCGTTTACGAAAAACTGTTTTTT
CASTNGGVYEKLFF
>TRBV7-2|17|.|.|TRBJ1-3
TGTGCCAGCAGCCCCCGACCGGGAACCCACTCTGGAAACACCATATATTTT
CASSPRPGTHSGNTIYF
>TRBV7-9|14|.|TRBD2|TRBJ2-7
TGTGCCAGCAGCTTCGCTAGCGGGAGAGACGAGCAGTACTTC
CASSFASGRDEQYF
>TRBV2|15|.|.|TRBJ2-1
TGTGCCAGCAGTGAAGCGATTACCGTCAAGAATGAGCAGTTCTTC
CASSEAITVKNEQFF
>TRBV7-2|14|few|.|TRBJ1-2
TGTGCCAGCAGCACCGGCCTGGGAAACTATGGCTACACCTTC
CASSTGLGNYGYTF
>TRBV28|16|once|TRBD2|TRBJ2-7
TGTGCCAGCAGCCCTCCCCAGCGGGGGGGCCGGGACGAGCAGTACTTC
CASSPPQRGGRDEQYF
>TRBV18|16|once|TRBD1|TRBJ2-5
TGTGCCAGCTCACCAACGGCAGGGGGCCCCCAAGAGACCCAGTACTTC
CASSPTAGGPQETQYF
>TRBV11-2|15|.|.|TRBJ1-1
TGTGCCAGCAGCTTACGTCGGGAAACGAACACTGAAGCTTTCTTT
CASSLRRETNTEAFF
>TRBV6-5|16|.|.|TRBJ2-1
TGTGCCAGCAGTTACTTGGGACCTAGGGGACGGGGTGGGCAGTTCTTC
CASSYLGPRGRGGQFF
>TRBV10-2|14|.|TRBD1|TRBJ1-1
TGCGCCAGCAGACGACAGGGCGATAACACTGAAGCTTTCTTT
CASRRQGDNTEAFF
>TRBV7-2|13|.|.|TRBJ1-1
TGTGCCAGCAGCTTAGGGGGCAGCTCCGAAGCTTTCTTT
CASSLGGSSEAFF
>TRBV7-2|15|medium-sized|.|TRBJ1-2
TGTGCCAGCAGCTTAGGCAAGGCGGTTAACTATGGCTACACCTTC
CASSLGKAVNYGYTF
>TRBV7-2|14|.|.|TRBJ1-2
TGTGCCAGCAGCCCGACCCGGGGAGACTATGGCTACACCTTC
CASSPTRGDYGYTF
>TRBV7-2|16|.|.|TRBJ2-4
TGTGCCAGCAGCTTAGATACAAGGATAGCCAAAAACATTCAGTACTTC
CASSLDTRIAKNIQYF
>TRBV6-5|16|.|.|TRBJ2-7
TGTGCCAGCAGTTACGCCGAAGCGACCGCCCGTTACGAGCAGTACTTC
CASSYAEATARYEQYF
>TRBV5-1|13|.|.|TRBJ2-5
TGCGCCAGCAGCTTGGTTACACGGATCACCCAGTACTTC
CASSLVTRITQYF
>TRBV30|15|.|TRBD1|TRBJ1-2
TGTGCCTGGAGTGAGAGGGACAGGGGGATCGGTGGCTACACCTTC
CAWSERDRGIGGYTF
>TRBV6-1|14|.|TRBD1|TRBJ1-6
TGTGCCAGCAGTGAGAAGGGGGCGGAGGCGGCCCTCCACTTT
CASSEKGAEAALHF
>TRBV5-8|14|.|.|TRBJ1-1
TGTGCCAGCACCTACGACGCCTCGAACACTGAAGCTTTCTTT
CASTYDASNTEAFF
>TRBV29-1|11|.|.|TRBJ1-1
TGCAGCCTCCGTTGGGGTAGTGAAGCTTTCTTT
CSLRWGSEAFF
>TRBV7-8|15|.|.|TRBJ2-1
TGTGCCAGCAGCCGCTGGGACGGAAGATACAGTGAGCAGTTCTTC
CASSRWDGRYSEQFF
>TRBV19|13|few|.|TRBJ2-3
TGTGCCAGTAGTAACCCCCCCGCAAATACGCAGTATTTT
CASSNPPANTQYF
>TRBV11-1|13|.|.|TRBJ2-7
TGTGCCAGCAGCAAACAGAGCTCCTACGAGCAGTACTTC
CASSKQSSYEQYF
>TRBV2|17|once|TRBD2|TRBJ2-4
TGTGCCAGCAGTAAGACTAGCGGGGGAGTAGCCAAAAACATTCAGTACTTC
CASSKTSGGVAKNIQYF
>TRBV7-2|16|.|TRBD1|TRBJ1-1
TGTGCCAGCAGCCTCAGGGGACAGGGGGCCGGTACTGAAGCTTTCTTT
CASSLRGQGAGTEAFF
>TRBV11-3|15|.|TRBD2|TRBJ2-1
TGTGCCAGCAGCCCGTACGGGACTAGTGACAATGAGCAGTTCTTC
CASSPYGTSDNEQFF
>TRBV11-3|16|.|TRBD2|TRBJ2-2
TGTGCCAGCAGCTACCCCGGGAGGGGGGGAACCGGGGAGCTGTTTTTT
CASSYPGRGGTGELFF
>TRBV7-2|15|few|.|TRBJ1-1
TGTGCCAGCAGCTTAGAAGGAGATATGAACACTGAAGCTTTCTTT
CASSLEGDMNTEAFF
>TRBV19|14|.|.|TRBJ2-1
TGTGCCAGTAGTATGAGGACTCCCGGGGATGAGCAGTTCTTC
CASSMRTPGDEQFF
>TRBV28|16|.|TRBD1|TRBJ1-3
TGTGCCAGCAGAACCACCCGGACAGGGGATGGAAACACCATATATTTT
CASRTTRTGDGNTIYF
>TRBV5-4|14|once|.|TRBJ2-1
TGTGCCAGCAGCTTGGAAGCGACGGCAAATGAGCAGTTCTTC
CASSLEATANEQFF
>TRBV5-6|15|.|TRBD1|TRBJ1-6
TGTGCCAGCAGCCCTTGGGACAGGGGTAATTCACCCCTCCACTTT
CASSPWDRGNSPLHF
>TRBV15|16|.|TRBD1|TRBJ2-1
TGTGCCACCAGCAAGCCGGGACAGGGTAGCTACAATGAGCAGTTCTTC
CATSKPGQGSYNEQFF
>TRBV7-9|13|.|.|TRBJ1-2
TGTGCCAGCAGCTTAGGAGGGAACTATGGCTACACCTTC
CASSLGGNYGYTF
>TRBV18|16|.|TRBD1|TRBJ2-3
TGTGCCAGCTCACCAAGGCAGGGGGCAGGTACAGATACGCAGTATTTT
CASSPRQGAGTDTQYF
>TRBV14|15|.|.|TRBJ2-2
TGTGCCAGCAGCCAGAATAGCGTTTTCGCCGGGGAGCTGTTTTTT
CASSQNSVFAGELFF
>TRBV10-3|14|once|.|TRBJ1-1
TGTGCCATCAGTACTCAGGGCCGGAACACTGAAGCTTTCTTT
CAISTQGRNTEAFF
>TRBV10-2|15|.|TRBD1|TRBJ2-1
TGCGCCAGCAGTGGATGGACAGGGGGCCGGAATGAGCAGTTCTTC
CASSGWTGGRNEQFF
>TRBV7-2|15|once|.|TRBJ2-5
TGTGCCAGCAGCTTAGGTCCGGGCGGACAAGAGACCCAGTACTTC
CASSLGPGGQETQYF
>TRBV6-6|15|.|TRBD1|TRBJ1-6
TGTGCCAGCAGTTACTCCGGGACAGGGGTCTCACCCCTCCACTTT
CASSYSGTGVSPLHF
>TRBV19|14|.|TRBD1|TRBJ2-2
TGTGCCAGTAAAGGACAGGGGCTTACCGGGGAGCTGTTTTTT
CASKGQGLTGELFF
>TRBV7-9|15|.|TRBD2|TRBJ2-3
TGTGCCAGCAGCCCTGGCGGGAGGGCCGTCGATACGCAGTATTTT
CASSPGGRAVDTQYF
>TRBV4-1|16|once|.|TRBJ1-4
TGCGCCAGCAGCCAAGAAGTGGGGTCGGGGGCTGAAAAACTGTTTTTT
CASSQEVGSGAEKLFF
>TRBV29-1|15|.|TRBD1|TRBJ1-5
TGCAGCGTGGGTCAGGGGGCTTTGAGCAATCAGCCCCAGCATTTT
CSVGQGALSNQPQHF
>TRBV7-8|15|.|.|TRBJ2-4
TGTGCCAGCAGCCCCCGGACAGCAGCCAAAAACATTCAGTACTTC
CASSPRTAAKNIQYF
>TRBV6-1|15|.|TRBD1|TRBJ1-4
TGTGCCAGCAAGGGACAGGGAGGCTTCGATGAAAAACTGTTTTTT
CASKGQGGFDEKLFF
>TRBV28|13|.|.|TRBJ2-5
TGTGCCAGCAGTTTAGTCAGGGGTCAGACCCAGTACTTC
CASSLVRGQTQYF
>TRBV30|15|.|TRBD2|TRBJ2-3
TGTGCCTGGAGTCTAGCGGGGGGCCGCACAGATACGCAGTATTTT
CAWSLAGGRTDTQYF
>TRBV6-6|14|.|.|TRBJ1-2
TGTGCCAGCAGCCCAACCATCAGAAACTATGGCTACACCTTC
CASSPTIRNYGYTF
>TRBV5-6|15|.|TRBD1|TRBJ2-5
TGTGCCAGCAGCTTTGGCAGGGGGCTAGGAGAGACCCAGTACTTC
CASSFGRGLGETQYF